Listed below are T cell receptor beta chains from one sample, sequenced in a study of blood T cells in healthy people across ages. TCRdb redid the calling of the 5' RACE reads with MiXCR, one entry per CDR3 protein. This sample has around 2 million distinct CDR3 sequences, with 35% to 50% found just once. Sequenced input: blood. These receptors were taken from a human donor in good health. Both conserved end residues are trimmed from each CDR3.

J gene: TRBJ1-1
V gene: TRBV14
CDR3 protein: ASSHSQGTEAF

J gene: TRBJ1-5
V gene: TRBV7-9
CDR3 protein: ASSSDRVGNQPQH

J gene: TRBJ2-4
V gene: TRBV3-1
CDR3 protein: ASSQGQGSLNIQY

J gene: TRBJ1-2
V gene: TRBV20-1
CDR3 protein: SARPRSGTGYNGYT

J gene: TRBJ2-5
V gene: TRBV6-5
CDR3 protein: ASSYSQFQETQY

J gene: TRBJ1-6
V gene: TRBV4-2
CDR3 protein: AGSQLGDGNSPLH

J gene: TRBJ2-4
V gene: TRBV7-9
CDR3 protein: ASSNRDSLREQY

J gene: TRBJ1-2
V gene: TRBV5-1
CDR3 protein: ASSWGEAVYGYT

J gene: TRBJ2-5
V gene: TRBV28
CDR3 protein: ASRPAFIETQY

J gene: TRBJ1-2
V gene: TRBV10-3
CDR3 protein: AISGDRGNYGYT

J gene: TRBJ2-6
V gene: TRBV2
CDR3 protein: ASIIDRAGANVLT

J gene: TRBJ2-1
V gene: TRBV5-1
CDR3 protein: ASSLGDRGSVNEQF

J gene: TRBJ2-1
V gene: TRBV5-1
CDR3 protein: ASRSGDPSSYNEQF

J gene: TRBJ2-1
V gene: TRBV6-2/TRBV6-3
CDR3 protein: ASSYRAYEQF

J gene: TRBJ2-1
V gene: TRBV29-1
CDR3 protein: SVGRQGTYNEQF

J gene: TRBJ2-1
V gene: TRBV20-1
CDR3 protein: SATGSGGNEQF

J gene: TRBJ1-1
V gene: TRBV29-1
CDR3 protein: SVGWTGGSEAF

J gene: TRBJ2-1
V gene: TRBV20-1
CDR3 protein: SARPLGINEQF

J gene: TRBJ2-6
V gene: TRBV9
CDR3 protein: ASRSAGSGANVLT

J gene: TRBJ1-2
V gene: TRBV2
CDR3 protein: ASDRDHYGYT

J gene: TRBJ1-2
V gene: TRBV28
CDR3 protein: ASSPVQRHGYT

J gene: TRBJ1-2
V gene: TRBV25-1
CDR3 protein: ASSESDTRVYT

J gene: TRBJ2-3
V gene: TRBV7-7
CDR3 protein: ASSGERPGTDTQY

J gene: -
V gene: TRBV2
CDR3 protein: ASSQRQLETQY

J gene: TRBJ1-1
V gene: TRBV28
CDR3 protein: ASTLWARNTEAF

J gene: TRBJ1-2
V gene: TRBV29-1
CDR3 protein: STHLSHGYT

J gene: TRBJ2-7
V gene: TRBV4-3
CDR3 protein: ASSQERAQLYEQY

J gene: TRBJ1-4
V gene: TRBV7-9
CDR3 protein: ASSLGQLPTNEKLF

J gene: TRBJ1-1
V gene: TRBV14
CDR3 protein: ASSQDRGTEAF

J gene: TRBJ2-7
V gene: TRBV6-5
CDR3 protein: ASGRTFSDYEQY

J gene: TRBJ2-7
V gene: TRBV7-9
CDR3 protein: ASSSLLTGEQY

J gene: TRBJ2-5
V gene: TRBV7-2
CDR3 protein: ASSSPSGGLYQETQY

J gene: TRBJ1-2
V gene: TRBV6-5
CDR3 protein: ASSYGAGQTYGYT

J gene: TRBJ1-5
V gene: TRBV12-3/TRBV12-4
CDR3 protein: ASSPREGFQPQH

J gene: TRBJ2-4
V gene: TRBV11-1
CDR3 protein: ASSLAGQGSDIQY

J gene: TRBJ1-2
V gene: TRBV29-1
CDR3 protein: SVSLDRGNGYT

J gene: TRBJ1-4
V gene: TRBV20-1
CDR3 protein: SARVTANEKLF

J gene: TRBJ2-6
V gene: TRBV7-6
CDR3 protein: ASSLAPGLASGANVLT

J gene: TRBJ2-1
V gene: TRBV12-3/TRBV12-4
CDR3 protein: ASSLGFLVGRGRPSSYNEQF